Listed below are T cell receptor beta chains from one sample, sequenced in a study of T cell repertoires in cytomegalovirus infection. Their antigen targets remain unknown. A single record per CDR3 protein comes from TCRdb applying MiXCR to the reads. The sample includes about 890,000 distinct CDR3 sequences, 31% seen only once; the top ten take about 14%. This specimen was cultured CD8+ T cells from PBMCs, taken from culture after CMV antigen stimulation. These receptors were taken from a human donor in good health (CMV status not recorded). Some clones in this sample may be carry-over from other donors' samples. Both conserved end residues are part of each CDR3. The D gene is left open where the match is weak. A row's size may be missing; if present it is once, few, many or a size class.

j_gene: TRBJ2-3
d_gene: TRBD1
abundance: .
v_gene: TRBV19
CDR3nt: TGTGCCAGTACCCCGCGGGACAGGGCCGGAGATACGCAGTATTTT
CDR3aa: CASTPRDRAGDTQYF

j_gene: TRBJ1-2
d_gene: .
abundance: many
v_gene: TRBV7-3
CDR3nt: TGTGCCAGCAGCCCGACTGGACAGCTCCCAGGTGGCTACACCTTC
CDR3aa: CASSPTGQLPGGYTF

j_gene: TRBJ2-5
d_gene: TRBD2
abundance: few
v_gene: TRBV7-3
CDR3nt: TGTGCCAGCAGGCCGGGGGGGCCTGAGACCCAGTACTTC
CDR3aa: CASRPGGPETQYF

j_gene: TRBJ1-3
d_gene: .
abundance: many
v_gene: TRBV2
CDR3nt: TGTGCCAGTCTTCAGGGTTTAAGCTCTGGAAACACCATATATTTT
CDR3aa: CASLQGLSSGNTIYF

j_gene: TRBJ1-3
d_gene: .
abundance: few
v_gene: TRBV7-9
CDR3nt: TGTGCCAGCAGCTCGACCGGGAGATCTGGAAACACCATATATTTT
CDR3aa: CASSSTGRSGNTIYF

j_gene: TRBJ2-5
d_gene: TRBD1
abundance: .
v_gene: TRBV24-1
CDR3nt: TGTGCCACCAGTGATTATCTCAACAGGGGCTTACAAGAGACCCAGTACTTC
CDR3aa: CATSDYLNRGLQETQYF

j_gene: TRBJ2-2
d_gene: .
abundance: .
v_gene: TRBV7-9
CDR3nt: TGTGCCAGCAGCTTAATTCGGTGGGAGCTGTTTTTT
CDR3aa: CASSLIRWELFF

j_gene: TRBJ2-1
d_gene: .
abundance: .
v_gene: TRBV4-1
CDR3nt: TGCGCCAGCAGCCAAGATGAGTTGGGTGAGCAGTTCTTC
CDR3aa: CASSQDELGEQFF

j_gene: TRBJ1-5
d_gene: .
abundance: many
v_gene: TRBV7-2
CDR3nt: TGTGCCAGCAGCTTGGGGCTGGGCAATCAGCCCCAGCATTTT
CDR3aa: CASSLGLGNQPQHF

j_gene: TRBJ1-2
d_gene: .
abundance: .
v_gene: TRBV4-2
CDR3nt: TGTGCCAGCAGCCAAGTACGAGGCGGGGCGGGAGGCTACACCTTC
CDR3aa: CASSQVRGGAGGYTF

j_gene: TRBJ1-4
d_gene: .
abundance: few
v_gene: TRBV24-1
CDR3nt: TGTGCCACCAGTGATTTCAGGGTTGAAAAACTGTTTTTT
CDR3aa: CATSDFRVEKLFF